This entry describes one TCR beta chain. The data originate from a study of control samples from healthy donors and cancer patients. Libraries were prepared by immunoSEQ multiplex PCR; TCRdb keeps only in-frame clonotypes and omits some of them. The table has about 120,000 clones, around nine tenths seen once. The sequencing sample was made of blood. The TCR comes from a man younger than 40 in good health.

The CDR3 sequence: CASSQGLAGFNEQFF. The CDR3 nucleotides read TGTGCCAGCAGCCAGGGACTAGCGGGGTTCAATGAGCAGTTCTTC. This chain uses TRBV5-5 with TRBJ2-1; 13 bases align to TRBD2. With V trimmed by 4 bases and J by 6 bases, 4 bases remained unmatched. Germline-derived CDR1 and CDR2 are SGHKS and YYEKEE (reference sequence). This CDR3 spans 15 amino acids.